This TCR beta chain comes out of a study of post-analysis software for immune sequencing data. Study context: Included courses were relapsing-remitting and secondary progressive multiple sclerosis; progressive-relapsing multiple sclerosis was also included.

Trimming removed 2 bases at V and 6 bases at J, with 10 bases between. This CDR3 contains 13 residues. With respect to this clonotype: The antigen remains unidentified.

Whole-study results and caveats: Samples from a shared batch, those prepared together, strongly co-clustered by F measure. Controls had significantly higher normalized Chao1 diversity than multiple sclerosis patients. Elevated frequency relative to controls characterized several TRBV segments in patients, TRBV5-6, TRBV5-1 and TRBV20-1 among them.

Researchers reported that TCR beta cDNA libraries carried unique molecular identifiers. Once 1 to 10 million T cells were used, about 490,000 cDNA molecules resulted. TCRdb re-derived calls from the PCR reads in MiXCR, one entry per CDR3 protein. The sample has a few hundred thousand distinct CDR3 sequences, about a third seen once. Sequencing input: blood. The genes are TRBV12-3 or TRBV12-4 and TRBJ1-1; D unclear. The receptor was derived from a girl aged 5 to 17 with multiple sclerosis. The CDR3 DNA follows: TGTGCCAGCAGTTTACTAGAGCAGCCTGAAGCTTTCTTT. Protein: CASSLLEQPEAFF.